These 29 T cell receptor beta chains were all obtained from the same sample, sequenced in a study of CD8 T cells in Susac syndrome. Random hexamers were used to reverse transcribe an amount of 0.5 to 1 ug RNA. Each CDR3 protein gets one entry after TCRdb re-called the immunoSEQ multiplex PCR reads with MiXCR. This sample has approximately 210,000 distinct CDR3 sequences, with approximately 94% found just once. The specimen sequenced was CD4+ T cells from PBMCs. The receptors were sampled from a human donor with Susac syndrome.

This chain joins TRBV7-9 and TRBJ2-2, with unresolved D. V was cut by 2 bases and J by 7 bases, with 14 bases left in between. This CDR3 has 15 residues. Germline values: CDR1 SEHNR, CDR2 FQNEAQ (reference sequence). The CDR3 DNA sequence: TGTGCCAGCAGCTTATCCCCTTCGAAGAGCGGGGAGCTGTTTTTT. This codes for CASSLSPSKSGELFF.

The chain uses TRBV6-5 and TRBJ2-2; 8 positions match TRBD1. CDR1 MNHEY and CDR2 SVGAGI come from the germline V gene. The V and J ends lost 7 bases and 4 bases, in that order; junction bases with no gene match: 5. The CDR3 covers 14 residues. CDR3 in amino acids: CASKATGGTGELFF. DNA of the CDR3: TGTGCCAGCAAGGCTACAGGGGGCACCGGGGAGCTGTTTTTT.

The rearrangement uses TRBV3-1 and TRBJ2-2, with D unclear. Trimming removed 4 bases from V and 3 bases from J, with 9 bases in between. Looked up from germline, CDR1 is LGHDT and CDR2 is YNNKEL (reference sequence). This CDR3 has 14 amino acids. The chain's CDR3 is CASSPPVHTGELFF. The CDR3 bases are TGTGCCAGCAGCCCGCCGGTTCACACCGGGGAGCTGTTTTTT.

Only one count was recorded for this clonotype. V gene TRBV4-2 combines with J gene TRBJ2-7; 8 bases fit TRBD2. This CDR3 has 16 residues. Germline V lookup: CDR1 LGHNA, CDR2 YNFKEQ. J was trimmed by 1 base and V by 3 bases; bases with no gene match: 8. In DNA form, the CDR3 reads TGTGCCAGCAGCCACTTGGAGGGCGGGGGGTCCTACGAGCAGTACTTC. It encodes CASSHLEGGGSYEQYF.

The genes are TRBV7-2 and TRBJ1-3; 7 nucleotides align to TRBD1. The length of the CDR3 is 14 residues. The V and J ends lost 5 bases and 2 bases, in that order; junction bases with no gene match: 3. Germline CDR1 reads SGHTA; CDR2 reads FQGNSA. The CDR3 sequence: CASSLGTAGNTIYF. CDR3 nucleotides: TGTGCCAGCAGCCTCGGGACAGCTGGAAACACCATATATTTT.

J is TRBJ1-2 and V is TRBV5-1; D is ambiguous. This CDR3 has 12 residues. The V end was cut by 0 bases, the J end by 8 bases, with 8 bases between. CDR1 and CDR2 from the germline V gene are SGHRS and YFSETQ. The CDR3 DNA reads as TGCGCCAGCAGCTTGGATTTGGGAGGCTACACCTTC. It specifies CASSLDLGGYTF.

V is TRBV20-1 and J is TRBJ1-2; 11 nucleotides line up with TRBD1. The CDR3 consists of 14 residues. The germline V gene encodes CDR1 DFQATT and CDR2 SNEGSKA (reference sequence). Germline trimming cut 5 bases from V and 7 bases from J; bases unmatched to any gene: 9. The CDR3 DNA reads TGCAGTGCTCAGGACAGGGGGCAGTTGCGTGGCTACACCTTC. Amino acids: CSAQDRGQLRGYTF.

The CDR3 reads CASSLDSQETQYF. The CDR3, as DNA: TGTGCCAGCAGCTTGGACTCCCAAGAGACCCAGTACTTC. V is TRBV7-9 and J is TRBJ2-5; tentative D call: TRBD2 (5 bases). V dropped 3 bases and J dropped 1 base, with 6 bases sitting between them. The CDR3 loop spans 13 amino acids. Germline CDR1 SEHNR, CDR2 FQNEAQ (reference sequence).

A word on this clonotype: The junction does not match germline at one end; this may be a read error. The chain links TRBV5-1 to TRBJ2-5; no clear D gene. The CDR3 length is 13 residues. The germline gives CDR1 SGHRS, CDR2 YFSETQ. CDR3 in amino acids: CASSLGSQETQYF. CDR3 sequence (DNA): TGTGCCAGCAGTTTAGGCAGCCAAGAGACCCAGTACTTC.

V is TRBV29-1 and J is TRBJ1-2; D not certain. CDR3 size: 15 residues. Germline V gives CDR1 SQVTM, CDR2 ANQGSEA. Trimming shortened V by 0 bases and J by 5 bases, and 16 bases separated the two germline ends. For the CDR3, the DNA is TGCAGCGTTGAAGATCAAGGTCTAGGCTCTTATGGCTACACCTTC. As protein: CSVEDQGLGSYGYTF.

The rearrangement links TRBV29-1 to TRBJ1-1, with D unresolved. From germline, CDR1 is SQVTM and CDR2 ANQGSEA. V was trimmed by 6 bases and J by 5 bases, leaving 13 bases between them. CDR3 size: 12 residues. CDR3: CSVGRSETEAFF. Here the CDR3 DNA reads TGCAGCGTGGGAAGGTCTGAAACTGAAGCTTTCTTT. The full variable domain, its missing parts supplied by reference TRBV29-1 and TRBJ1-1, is SAVISQKPSRDICQRGTSLTIQCQVDSQVTMMFWYRQQPGQSLTLIATANQGSEATYESGFVIDKFPISRPNLTFSTLTVSNMSPEDSSIYLCSVGRSETEAFFGQGTRLTVV.

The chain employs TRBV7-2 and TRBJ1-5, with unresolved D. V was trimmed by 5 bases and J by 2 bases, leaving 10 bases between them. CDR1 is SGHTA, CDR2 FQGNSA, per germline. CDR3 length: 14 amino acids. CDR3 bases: TGTGCCAGCAGCGTATCCGGGGGCAATCAGCCCCAGCATTTT. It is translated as CASSVSGGNQPQHF. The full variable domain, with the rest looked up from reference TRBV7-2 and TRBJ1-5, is GAGVSQSPSNKVTEKGKDVELRCDPISGHTALYWYRQSLGQGLEFLIYFQGNSAPDKSGLPSDRFSAERTGGSVSTLTIQRTQQEDSAVYLCASSVSGGNQPQHFGDGTRLSIL.

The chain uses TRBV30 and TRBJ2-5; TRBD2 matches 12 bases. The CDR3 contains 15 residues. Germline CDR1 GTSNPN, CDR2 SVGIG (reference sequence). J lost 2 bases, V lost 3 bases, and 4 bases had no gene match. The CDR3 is CAWSPSGGEQETQYF. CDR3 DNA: TGTGCCTGGAGCCCTAGCGGGGGGGAACAAGAGACCCAGTACTTC.

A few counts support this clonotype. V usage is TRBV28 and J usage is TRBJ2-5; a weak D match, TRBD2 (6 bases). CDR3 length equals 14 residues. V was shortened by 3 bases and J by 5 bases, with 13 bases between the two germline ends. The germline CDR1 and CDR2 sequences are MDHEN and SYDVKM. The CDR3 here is CASSLAGPLETQYF. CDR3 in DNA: TGTGCCAGCAGTTTGGCGGGGCCATTGGAGACCCAGTACTTC.

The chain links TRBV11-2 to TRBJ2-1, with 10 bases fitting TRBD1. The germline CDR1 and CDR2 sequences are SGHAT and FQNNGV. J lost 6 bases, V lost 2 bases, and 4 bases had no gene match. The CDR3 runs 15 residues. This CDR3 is CASSLNGQGVNEQFF. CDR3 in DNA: TGTGCCAGCAGCTTAAATGGACAGGGGGTCAATGAGCAGTTCTTC.

This CDR3 reads CASSYRTLGQNTEAFF. The CDR3 bases are TGTGCCAGCAGTTACCGGACCTTGGGGCAGAACACTGAAGCTTTCTTT. The genes are TRBV6-5 and TRBJ1-1; weak D call: TRBD1 (5 bases). CDR1 MNHEY and CDR2 SVGAGI come from the germline V gene. V was cut by 2 bases and J by 1 base, with 14 bases left in between. This CDR3 has 16 amino acids.

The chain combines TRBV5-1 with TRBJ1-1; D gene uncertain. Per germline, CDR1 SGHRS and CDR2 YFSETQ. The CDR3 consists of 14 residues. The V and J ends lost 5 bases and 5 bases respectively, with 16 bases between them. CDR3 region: CASSSVTLGTEAFF. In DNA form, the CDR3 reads TGCGCCAGCAGTTCGGTCACGCTGGGTACTGAAGCTTTCTTT.

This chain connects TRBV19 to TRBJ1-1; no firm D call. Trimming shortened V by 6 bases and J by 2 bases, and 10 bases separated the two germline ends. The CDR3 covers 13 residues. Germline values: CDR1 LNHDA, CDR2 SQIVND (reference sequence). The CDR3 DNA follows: TGTGCCAGTAGGACAACGGTTAACACTGAAGCTTTCTTT. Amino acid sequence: CASRTTVNTEAFF.

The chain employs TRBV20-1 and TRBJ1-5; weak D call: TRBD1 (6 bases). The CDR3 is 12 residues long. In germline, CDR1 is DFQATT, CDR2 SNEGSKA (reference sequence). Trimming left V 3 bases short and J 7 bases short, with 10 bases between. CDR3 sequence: CSASSGEQPQHF. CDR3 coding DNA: TGCAGTGCTAGTTCAGGGGAGCAGCCCCAGCATTTT.

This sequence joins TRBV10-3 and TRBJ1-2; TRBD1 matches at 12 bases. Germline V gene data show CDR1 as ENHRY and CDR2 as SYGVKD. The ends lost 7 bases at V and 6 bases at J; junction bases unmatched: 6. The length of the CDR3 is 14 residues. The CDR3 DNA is TGTGCCATCATCGGGGACAGGGGGCAGAATGGCTACACCTTC. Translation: CAIIGDRGQNGYTF.

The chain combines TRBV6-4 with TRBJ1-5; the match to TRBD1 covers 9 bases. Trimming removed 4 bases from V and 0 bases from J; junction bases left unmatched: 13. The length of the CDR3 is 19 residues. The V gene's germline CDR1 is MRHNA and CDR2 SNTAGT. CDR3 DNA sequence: TGTGCCAGCAGTGGGACCGGGACAGGGTGGTTTTATAGCAATCAGCCCCAGCATTTT. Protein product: CASSGTGTGWFYSNQPQHF.

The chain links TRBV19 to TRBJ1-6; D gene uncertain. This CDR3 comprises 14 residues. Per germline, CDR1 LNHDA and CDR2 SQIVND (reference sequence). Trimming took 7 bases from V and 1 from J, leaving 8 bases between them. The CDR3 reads CASTEGSYNSPLHF. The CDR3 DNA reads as TGTGCCAGTACGGAAGGGTCCTATAATTCACCCCTCCACTTT.

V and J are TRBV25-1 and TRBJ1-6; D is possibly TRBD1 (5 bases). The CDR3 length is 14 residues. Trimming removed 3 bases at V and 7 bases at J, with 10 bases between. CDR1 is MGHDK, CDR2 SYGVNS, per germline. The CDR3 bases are TGTGCCAGCAGTGACCGGGACGCAAATTCACCCCTCCACTTT. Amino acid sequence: CASSDRDANSPLHF.

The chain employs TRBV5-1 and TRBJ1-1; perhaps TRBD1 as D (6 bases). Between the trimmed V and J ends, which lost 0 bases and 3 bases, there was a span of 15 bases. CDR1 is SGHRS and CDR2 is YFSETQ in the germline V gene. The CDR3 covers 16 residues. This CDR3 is CASSLAPQKGDTEAFF. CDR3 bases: TGCGCCAGCAGCTTGGCCCCCCAGAAGGGGGACACTGAAGCTTTCTTT.

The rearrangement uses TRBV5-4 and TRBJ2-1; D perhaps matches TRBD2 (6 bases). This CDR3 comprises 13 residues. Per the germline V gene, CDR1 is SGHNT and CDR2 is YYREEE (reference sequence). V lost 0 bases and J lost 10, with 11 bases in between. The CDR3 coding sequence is TGTGCCAGCAGCTTGGTCACGGGGAGGGAGCAGTTCTTC. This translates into CASSLVTGREQFF.

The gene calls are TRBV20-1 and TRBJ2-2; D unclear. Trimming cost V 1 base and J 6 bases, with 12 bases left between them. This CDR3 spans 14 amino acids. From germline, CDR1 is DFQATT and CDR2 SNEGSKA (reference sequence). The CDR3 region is CSARGPLGAGELFF. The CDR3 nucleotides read TGCAGTGCTAGAGGACCACTTGGGGCCGGGGAGCTGTTTTTT.

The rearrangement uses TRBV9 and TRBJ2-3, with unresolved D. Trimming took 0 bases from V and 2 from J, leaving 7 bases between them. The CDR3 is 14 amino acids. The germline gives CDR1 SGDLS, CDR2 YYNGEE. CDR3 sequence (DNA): TGTGCCAGCAGCGTAGGGGTGGACACAGATACGCAGTATTTT. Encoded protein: CASSVGVDTDTQYF.

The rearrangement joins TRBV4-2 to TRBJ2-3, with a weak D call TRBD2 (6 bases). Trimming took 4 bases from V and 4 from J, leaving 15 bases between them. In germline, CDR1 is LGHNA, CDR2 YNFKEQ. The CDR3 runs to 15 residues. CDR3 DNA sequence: TGTGCCAGCAGCCCCCGACTAGATGAAGCAGATACGCAGTATTTT. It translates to CASSPRLDEADTQYF.

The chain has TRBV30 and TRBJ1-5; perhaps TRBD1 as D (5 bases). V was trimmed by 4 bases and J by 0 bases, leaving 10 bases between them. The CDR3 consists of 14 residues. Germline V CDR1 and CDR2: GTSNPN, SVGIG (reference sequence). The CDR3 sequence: CAWKGDNSNQPQHF. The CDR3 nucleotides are TGTGCCTGGAAAGGGGATAATAGCAATCAGCCCCAGCATTTT.